This record looks at one T cell receptor beta chain sequence and its context. The data were obtained in a study of early T cells in non-severe SARS-CoV-2 infection. TCRdb recomputed calls from the 5' RACE reads with MiXCR, one row per CDR3 protein. The sample includes 75,000 to 100,000 distinct CDR3 sequences, roughly 15% of them seen just once. Germline lookup yields CDR1 SEHNR and CDR2 FQNEAQ (reference sequence). The CDR3 totals 15 residues. V gave up 3 bases and J gave up 4 bases; unmatched junction bases: 3. This sequence joins TRBV7-9 and TRBJ2-3; 11 bases map to TRBD1. This clonotype was sampled from an adult who was a healthcare worker with PCR-confirmed SARS-CoV-2 infection or an uninfected control (not recorded which). The specimen sequenced was whole blood. CDR3 protein: CASSFRGQGADTQYF. The CDR3 nucleotides read TGTGCCAGCAGCTTTCGGGGACAGGGGGCAGATACGCAGTATTTT.